This TCR beta chain was obtained from a study of glioma-infiltrating T cells. Study-wide results and caveats: Non-neoplastic patients had below-expected tissue-blood divergence, while all gliomas exceeded expectation. Very few CDR3 sequences were shared between tissue and blood.

The germline V gene has CDR1 MNHNS and CDR2 SASEGT. This CDR3 has 16 residues. V lost 6 bases, J lost 3 bases, and 8 bases stayed unmatched. Using RNA template, CDR3s of TCR alpha and beta were amplified with iRepertoire arm-PCR. For one-step reverse transcription and amplification, about 90-450 ng of tissue mRNA or PBMC total RNA was used. Via MiXCR, TCRdb re-called the multiplex PCR reads, giving one row per CDR3 protein. The repertoire consists of under 150,000 distinct CDR3 sequences, with around a quarter occurring once and the leading ten covering around a quarter. This clonotype was seen a few times. The antigen is undetermined.

The rearrangement joins TRBV6-1 to TRBJ1-6; TRBD1 matches 7 bases. The TCR originated in a human donor with low-grade glioma or glioblastoma, undergoing nonglioma brain surgery, or in good health (not recorded which). The sample consisted of glioma tissue, nonneoplastic brain tissue, or PBMCs (not recorded which). As DNA, the CDR3 is TGTGCCAGCAGCCGCCAGGGGGGGAACTATAATTCACCCCTCCACTTT. Its translation: CASSRQGGNYNSPLHF.